A selection of T cell receptor beta chains follows, all from one sample in a study of T cells in Graves' hyperthyroidism and ophthalmopathy. Via MiXCR, TCRdb re-called the multiplex PCR reads, giving one row per CDR3 protein. The data contain a few hundred thousand distinct CDR3 sequences, about 15% of them singletons. The sequenced sample consisted of blood. The receptors derive from a woman in her 30s with Graves' ophthalmopathy. Each CDR3 is given with its conserved first and last residue. The D gene is left open where the match is weak. Clone size is not always given. Where it is, it says once, few, many or a class for expanded clones.

V	size	J	D	DNA	CDR3
TRBV28	many	TRBJ2-1	-	TGTGCCAGCAGCCCCCTGGGGGGAACCTACAATGAGCAGTTCTTC	CASSPLGGTYNEQFF
TRBV28	-	TRBJ1-2	TRBD1	TGTGCCAGCATACGAGGGGGCGATCACTATGGCTACACCTTC	CASIRGGDHYGYTF
TRBV2	many	TRBJ2-7	-	TGTGCCAGCAGGGTCGTGCCGGGGGAAAGGAGCTCCTACGAGCAGTACTTC	CASRVVPGERSSYEQYF
TRBV7-2	many	TRBJ2-7	-	TGTGCCAGCAGCTTAGCGGCCGGTGGCGGACCCTCCTACGAGCAGTACTTC	CASSLAAGGGPSYEQYF
TRBV7-9	-	TRBJ1-6	-	TGTGCCAGCAGCTTGACGGTCTTAAATAATTCACCCCTCCACTTT	CASSLTVLNNSPLHF
TRBV6-1	once	TRBJ1-5	-	TGTGCCAGCAGTGAGCGCAGCAATCAGCCCCAGCATTTT	CASSERSNQPQHF
TRBV7-9	-	TRBJ1-6	-	TGTGCCAGCAGCCTAACTAATGGGGGGCGATCACCCCTCCACTTT	CASSLTNGGRSPLHF
TRBV7-3	many	TRBJ1-4	TRBD1	TGTGCCAGCAGCTTAAACCGGGACAGGGACGGTGAAAAACTGTTTTTT	CASSLNRDRDGEKLFF
TRBV25-1	-	TRBJ1-6	-	TGTGCCAGCACTGACGGAGACTATAATTCACCCCTCCACTTT	CASTDGDYNSPLHF
TRBV20-1	-	TRBJ2-3	TRBD2	TGCAGTGCTAGAGCCGGGACTAGCGGGGGAGTTACAGATACGCAGTATTTT	CSARAGTSGGVTDTQYF
TRBV12-3/TRBV12-4	-	TRBJ1-2	TRBD1	TGTGCCAGCAGCCCCGGGACAGGGGTCTACACCTTC	CASSPGTGVYTF
TRBV4-1	many	TRBJ1-1	-	TGCGCCAGCAGCCAAAGTCCCGCTGTGAACACTGAAGCTTTCTTT	CASSQSPAVNTEAFF
TRBV20-1	many	TRBJ2-3	TRBD2	TGCAGTGCAGAAAAGGCGGGGGGTAGCACAGATACGCAGTATTTT	CSAEKAGGSTDTQYF
TRBV2	many	TRBJ2-5	-	TGTGCCAGCAATAACAGAGAAGAGACCCAGTACTTC	CASNNREETQYF
TRBV5-1	many	TRBJ2-4	-	TGCGCCAGCAGCTTGGGGACAGAAGCCAAAAACATTCAGTACTTC	CASSLGTEAKNIQYF
TRBV11-2	-	TRBJ2-5	TRBD2	TGTGCCAGCAGCGTAACTAGCGGGAATTTTGAAAAGACCCAGTACTTC	CASSVTSGNFEKTQYF